The present T cell receptor beta chain was sequenced within a study of identical twins. Broader study findings: Compared with unrelated sharing, twin-shared out-of-frame alpha sequences had more low-probability sequences.

This clonotype was observed a few times. Antigen specificity is unknown. TCRdb reanalysed the 5' RACE reads using MiXCR and keeps one entry per CDR3 protein. The profile shows about 520,000 distinct CDR3 sequences, around 20% of them singletons. Germline V gene lookup returns CDR1 MNHEY and CDR2 SMNVEV (reference sequence). Deletions cut 5 bases from V and 3 bases from J, with 14 bases between. CDR3 length: 15 residues. The data were also submitted as part of a second study, on T cells expressing NK-cell markers. That work states: Sorted CD3+CD56-NKG2C+, CD3+CD56+NKG2C+ and CD3+CD56+NKG2C- T cells supplied the TCR beta repertoires. The share of CD8+ T cells held by dominant NKG2C+ clonotypes was roughly 1.0-8% in several donors.

The chain links TRBV27 to TRBJ1-5, with D unresolved. This clonotype was obtained from a woman under 30 in good health. Source material: CD4+ T cells sorted from blood. The CDR3 DNA sequence: TGTGCCAGCAGTCCCCGGACCGCTGCCAATCAGCCCCAGCATTTT. This gives the protein CASSPRTAANQPQHF.